These 23 T cell receptor beta chains were sequenced from one sample in a study of blood T cells in healthy people across ages. A J-beta primer mix and a sample-barcoded 5' primer were used in a second PCR of roughly 6 to 11 cycles. TCRdb passed the 5' RACE reads through MiXCR, listing each CDR3 protein once. The table has 630,000 or so distinct CDR3 sequences, approximately 30% seen once; the top ten hold 15% to 19%. Sequenced sample: blood. The receptors here all came from an elderly woman in good health.

V is TRBV7-2 and J is TRBJ2-4; possible D gene TRBD2, 7 bases. This CDR3 region has 16 residues. With 5 bases removed from V and 6 bases from J, the gap between germline ends came to 20 bases. CDR1 and CDR2 (germline): SGHTA, FQGNSA. The CDR3 sequence: CASSKGGVGTVNIQYF. CDR3 nucleotides: TGTGCCAGCAGCAAAGGGGGGGTTGGGACTGTAAACATTCAGTACTTC.

This clonotype came up a few times. One junction end disagrees with the germline gene, perhaps due to a read error. The chain joins TRBV20-1 to TRBJ1-1; D is ambiguous. The V gene's germline CDR1 is DFQATT and CDR2 SNEGSKA (reference sequence). The CDR3 length is 17 residues. As DNA, the CDR3 is TGCAGTGCTAGAGATCAAGGGTCCCAGGACCTGAACCCTGAAGCTTTCTTT. Translating it yields CSARDQGSQDLNPEAFF.

This clonotype was detected once. The chain combines TRBV4-3 with TRBJ2-7; either TRBD1 or TRBD2 may fit D (5 bases each). The germline V gene encodes CDR1 LGHNA and CDR2 YSLEER. The V end was cut by 3 bases, the J end by 3 bases, with 15 bases between. This CDR3 is 15 amino acids long. Written as DNA, the CDR3 is TGCGCCAGCAGCCAGGAAATGGGACCGATCTACGAGCAGTACTTC. Encoded protein: CASSQEMGPIYEQYF.

This clonotype was seen repeatedly, ten times or more. The CDR3, as DNA: TGTGCCAGCAGCCACGGGGGGGCCAGGACCTACAATGAGCAGTTCTTC. Residues: CASSHGGARTYNEQFF. This chain joins TRBV7-2 and TRBJ2-1; 8 positions match TRBD2. The germline gives CDR1 SGHTA, CDR2 FQGNSA. The CDR3 runs to 16 residues. V was pared by 5 bases and J by 2 bases, with 8 bases of the junction left unmatched.

Of note for this clonotype: Just one base apart from a much larger clone, this may be a read error. The rearrangement uses TRBV24-1 and TRBJ2-1; D is unresolved. The CDR3 contains 12 residues. CDR1 and CDR2 from the germline V gene are KGHDR and SFDVKD. The CDR3 region has the DNA TGTACCACCAGTGATCTGACAAGTGAGCAGTTCTTC. Translating it yields CTTSDLTSEQFF.

Concerning this clonotype itself: A much larger clonotype is one base distant, so this may be a read error. The CDR3 carries no conserved terminal phenylalanine or tryptophan, so it likely arises from a read error. J is TRBJ1-6 and V is TRBV9; D is unresolved. CDR3 length: 14 amino acids. Germline V lookup: CDR1 SGDLS, CDR2 YYNGEE. Trimming removed 0 bases at V and 6 bases at J, with 7 bases between. CDR3 loop: CASSVGKGNSPLHC. DNA of the CDR3: TGTGCCAGCAGCGTAGGAAAGGGTAATTCACCCCTCCACTGT.

In this sample, this clonotype turned up many times. The chain uses TRBV27 and TRBJ2-1; 7 positions match TRBD1. With V trimmed by 6 bases and J by 1 base, 18 bases remained unmatched. This CDR3 spans 19 amino acids. CDR1 and CDR2 from the germline V gene are MNHEY and SMNVEV (reference sequence). Here the CDR3 reads CASSRYLRSGGFSYNEQFF. CDR3 coding DNA: TGTGCCAGCAGCCGTTATTTAAGGTCAGGGGGTTTTTCCTACAATGAGCAGTTCTTC.

The rearrangement uses TRBV5-1 and TRBJ2-7; the D call may be TRBD1 or TRBD2 (5 bases each). There are 14 residues in the CDR3. Per germline, CDR1 SGHRS and CDR2 YFSETQ. V lost 4 bases and J 6 bases, leaving 17 bases between the germline ends. The CDR3 protein is CASSLQGEVSEQYF. CDR3 nucleotides: TGCGCCAGCAGCCTTCAGGGAGAGGTATCCGAGCAGTACTTC. Complete variable domain (other parts from reference TRBV5-1 and TRBJ2-7): KAGVTQTPRYLIKTRGQQVTLSCSPISGHRSVSWYQQTPGQGLQFLFEYFSETQRNKGNFPGRFSGRQFSNSRSEMNVSTLELGDSALYLCASSLQGEVSEQYFGPGTRLTVT.

This clonotype came up many times. The chain has TRBV20-1 and TRBJ2-4; 14 positions agree with TRBD2. The J call may not be correct, given that the DNA end is closer to TRBJ2-7. Germline assignment: CDR1 DFQATT and CDR2 SNEGSKA (reference sequence). CDR3 length equals 17 residues. The CDR3 is CSARDRETSGGAVEQYF. The CDR3 region has the DNA TGCAGTGCTAGAGATAGGGAGACTAGCGGGGGGGCCGTCGAGCAGTACTTC.

The chain is built from TRBV7-9 and TRBJ2-5; possible D gene TRBD1, 5 bases. Germline CDR1 and CDR2: SEHNR and FQNEAQ (reference sequence). Trimming cost V 2 bases and J 7 bases, with 11 bases left between them. The CDR3 is made up of 13 amino acids. This CDR3 reads CASSLSQGRTQYF. Here the CDR3 DNA reads TGTGCCAGCAGCTTAAGTCAGGGCAGGACCCAGTACTTC.

In its sample, this clonotype was seen many times. The V gene is TRBV20-1, the J gene TRBJ2-1; 7 bases are a match to TRBD1. CDR3 size: 14 residues. V shed 2 bases, J shed 10 bases, and the junction held 11 bases outside the gene matches. Germline-derived CDR1 and CDR2 are DFQATT and SNEGSKA (reference sequence). CDR3 region: CSARLGGIFMEQFF. CDR3 nucleotides: TGCAGTGCTAGACTAGGGGGCATCTTTATGGAGCAGTTCTTC.

The chain joins TRBV7-9 to TRBJ2-5; D ambiguous. With 1 base removed from V and 4 bases from J, the gap between germline ends came to 4 bases. CDR1 and CDR2 (germline): SEHNR, FQNEAQ (reference sequence). This CDR3 contains 12 residues. CDR3 sequence: CASSLELETQYF. CDR3 DNA sequence: TGTGCCAGCAGCTTAGAGTTAGAGACCCAGTACTTC.

A word on this clonotype: Given a much more abundant clone one base away, this may be a read error. The V call is TRBV28, the J call TRBJ2-5; D not resolved. CDR1 and CDR2 from the germline V gene are MDHEN and SYDVKM. The CDR3 runs 11 residues. V lost 6 bases, J lost 11 bases, and 13 bases lay in between. The CDR3 nucleotides read TGTGCCAGCAGAAACATGCATGAGCAGTACTTC. This codes for CASRNMHEQYF.

This clonotype was seen repeatedly, ten times or more. Possible read error: a much larger clone is one base away. The genes are TRBV29-1 and TRBJ2-5, with TRBD2 matching 14 bases. CDR3 length equals 15 residues. Trimming at V came to 7 bases and at J to 11 bases, leaving 15 bases not matched to a gene. CDR1 is SQVTM and CDR2 is ANQGSEA in the germline V gene. CDR3 region: CSAPGLAGAGNEQYF. Here the CDR3 DNA reads TGCAGCGCACCGGGACTAGCGGGGGCGGGGAATGAGCAGTACTTC.

This clonotype came up many times. Just one base apart from a much larger clone, this may be a read error. V gene TRBV20-1 combines with J gene TRBJ2-7; 8 bases fit TRBD2. CDR3 length: 14 amino acids. The V segment lost 5 bases and the J segment 7 bases; nucleotides outside the gene matches: 13. Per germline, CDR1 DFQATT and CDR2 SNEGSKA (reference sequence). The CDR3 here is CSAVRIAGKNEQYF. The CDR3 DNA reads TGCAGTGCTGTTAGGATAGCGGGGAAGAATGAGCAGTACTTC.

This clonotype has more than one count but fewer than ten. The chain links TRBV7-2 to TRBJ2-1; 10 bases fit TRBD2. The DNA matches TRBJ2-7 better at its end, which makes the J call doubtful. From germline, CDR1 is SGHTA and CDR2 FQGNSA. The CDR3 is 15 residues long. Written as DNA, the CDR3 is TGTGCCAGCAGCCTCTCTAGCGGGGGCCACAATGAGCAGTACTTC. Translation: CASSLSSGGHNEQYF.

This clonotype was counted ten times or more. This chain links TRBV12-3 or TRBV12-4 with TRBJ2-6, with D perhaps given as TRBD1 or TRBD2 (5 bases each). This CDR3 has 14 amino acids. V was pared by 2 bases and J by 10 bases, with 12 bases between. CDR3 residues: CASSLNGGTNVLTF. For the CDR3, the DNA is TGTGCCAGCAGTTTAAATGGGGGTACAAACGTCCTGACTTTC.

At least ten counts were recorded for this clonotype. This chain uses TRBV7-9 with TRBJ2-7; D gene ambiguous. V was trimmed by 5 bases and J by 4 bases, leaving 9 bases between them. Germline lookup yields CDR1 SEHNR and CDR2 FQNEAQ (reference sequence). CDR3 length equals 12 residues. CDR3 amino acids: CASSMNWYEQYF. DNA of the CDR3: TGTGCCAGCAGCATGAACTGGTACGAGCAGTACTTC.

The J gene is TRBJ1-5, the V gene TRBV7-8; D is possibly TRBD1 (5 bases). This CDR3 has 15 amino acids. Looked up from germline, CDR1 is SGHVS and CDR2 is FQNEAQ. V lost 5 bases, J lost 4 bases, and 15 bases lay in between. The CDR3 spells CASSGSGGMNQPQHF. The CDR3 nucleotides read TGTGCCAGCAGCGGGTCCGGGGGGATGAATCAGCCCCAGCATTTT.

A note on this clonotype: A much larger clone differs from this one at a single base, so this may be a read error. The chain couples TRBV20-1 to TRBJ2-7; TRBD2 matches 8 bases. The germline CDR1 and CDR2 sequences are DFQATT and SNEGSKA (reference sequence). The J segment lost 3 bases and the V segment lost 3 bases, leaving 7 bases of the junction unmatched. This CDR3 is 14 amino acids long. The CDR3 loop reads CSASWGLAGYEQYF. The DNA of the CDR3 is TGCAGTGCTAGTTGGGGGCTAGCGGGCTACGAGCAGTACTTC.

A remark on this clonotype: Possible read error: a much larger clone is one base away. V gene TRBV6-5 combines with J gene TRBJ2-5; 10 bases fit TRBD2. The ends lost 6 bases at V and 11 bases at J; junction bases unmatched: 15. Germline CDR1 MNHEY, CDR2 SVGAGI. The CDR3 is made up of 15 amino acids. The chain's CDR3 is CASRPSGGGHNEQYF. The CDR3 DNA sequence: TGTGCCAGCAGACCTAGCGGGGGCGGACACAATGAGCAGTACTTC.

This clonotype showed up many times. The chain's CDR3 is CASSFPAGGRETQYF. CDR3 nucleotide sequence: TGTGCCAGCAGCTTCCCAGCGGGGGGGCGGGAGACCCAGTACTTC. J is TRBJ2-5 and V is TRBV7-2; TRBD2 agrees at 10 bases. J was trimmed by 5 bases and V by 3 bases; bases with no gene match: 6. The CDR3 extends over 15 amino acids. CDR1 and CDR2 (germline): SGHTA, FQGNSA.

This clonotype was observed at least ten times. The genes are TRBV30 and TRBJ2-5; TRBD2 matches 8 bases. V lost 5 bases to trimming and J lost 4 bases; unmatched junction nucleotides: 9. The CDR3 is 14 amino acids. Looked up from germline, CDR1 is GTSNPN and CDR2 is SVGIG (reference sequence). The CDR3 DNA reads as TGTGCCTGGTCGACCGGGGGGGCCGGAGAGACCCAGTACTTC. It codes for CAWSTGGAGETQYF.